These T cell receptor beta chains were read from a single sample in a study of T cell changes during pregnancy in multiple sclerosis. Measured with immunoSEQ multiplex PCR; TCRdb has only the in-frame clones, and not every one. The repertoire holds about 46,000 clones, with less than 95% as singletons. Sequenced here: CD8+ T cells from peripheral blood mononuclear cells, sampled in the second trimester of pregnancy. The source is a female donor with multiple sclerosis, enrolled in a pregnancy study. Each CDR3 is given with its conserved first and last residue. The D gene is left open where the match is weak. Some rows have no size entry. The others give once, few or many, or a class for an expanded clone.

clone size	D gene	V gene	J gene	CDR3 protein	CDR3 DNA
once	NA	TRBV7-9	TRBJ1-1	CASSYGPSGDTEAFF	TGTGCCAGCAGCTACGGACCCTCGGGGGACACTGAAGCTTTCTTT
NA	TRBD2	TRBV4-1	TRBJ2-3	CASSQDGLAGFTDTQYF	TGCGCCAGCAGCCAAGATGGTCTAGCGGGGTTCACAGATACGCAGTATTTT
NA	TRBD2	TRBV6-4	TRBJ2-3	CASSDQTSGVSDTQYF	TGTGCCAGCAGTGACCAGACTAGCGGGGTTTCAGATACGCAGTATTTT
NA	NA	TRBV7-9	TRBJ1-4	CASSFYSGRAEKLFF	TGTGCCAGCAGCTTCTACTCTGGCAGGGCTGAAAAACTGTTTTTT
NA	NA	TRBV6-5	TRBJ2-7	CASSSRTGDEQYF	TGTGCCAGCAGTTCACGGACTGGCGACGAGCAGTACTTC
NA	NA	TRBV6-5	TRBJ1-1	CASPVGNTEAFF	TGTGCCAGCCCCGTCGGGAACACTGAAGCTTTCTTT
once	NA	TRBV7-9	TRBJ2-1	CASSAHGGPEQFF	TGTGCCAGCAGCGCCCACGGGGGGCCTGAGCAGTTCTTC
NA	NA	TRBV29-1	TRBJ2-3	CSITGRQDTQYF	TGCAGCATAACAGGGAGACAAGATACGCAGTATTTT
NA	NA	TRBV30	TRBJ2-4	CAWRGEARGKNIQYF	TGTGCCTGGAGGGGGGAGGCCCGAGGGAAAAACATTCAGTACTTC
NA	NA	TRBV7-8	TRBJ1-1	CASLGLGVEAFF	TGTGCCAGCCTCGGTCTGGGCGTAGAAGCTTTCTTT
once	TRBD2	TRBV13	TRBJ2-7	CASNYPGGGAYEQYF	TGTGCCAGCAACTACCCGGGCGGGGGAGCCTACGAGCAGTACTTC
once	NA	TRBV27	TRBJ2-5	CASSSPSVAETQYF	TGTGCCAGCAGCTCCCCTAGCGTGGCGGAGACCCAGTACTTC
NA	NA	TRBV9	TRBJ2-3	CASSVGGGSTDTQYF	TGTGCCAGCAGCGTAGGTGGCGGATCCACAGATACGCAGTATTTT
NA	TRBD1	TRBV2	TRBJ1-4	CASTSPPGDSLLSNEKLFF	TGTGCCAGCACCTCCCCCCCCGGGGACAGCCTTTTATCTAATGAAAAACTGTTTTTT
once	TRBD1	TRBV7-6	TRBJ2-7	CASSLAAQGATYEQYF	TGTGCCAGCAGCTTAGCGGCTCAGGGGGCCACCTACGAGCAGTACTTC
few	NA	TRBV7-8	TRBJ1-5	CASSREPGRDNQPQHF	TGTGCCAGCAGTCGAGAGCCGGGTCGGGACAATCAGCCCCAGCATTTT
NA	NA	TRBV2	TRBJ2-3	CASFLGRGIDTQYF	TGTGCCAGCTTCCTGGGTCGGGGGATAGATACGCAGTATTTT
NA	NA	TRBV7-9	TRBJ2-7	CASSLDEPPGSYEQYF	TGTGCCAGCAGCTTAGATGAGCCTCCGGGATCCTACGAGCAGTACTTC
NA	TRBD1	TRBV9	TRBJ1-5	CASSAWTGDQPQHF	TGTGCCAGCAGCGCCTGGACAGGGGATCAGCCCCAGCATTTT
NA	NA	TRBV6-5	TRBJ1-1	CASSYRGGPNTEAFF	TGTGCCAGCAGTTACCGGGGGGGACCGAACACTGAAGCTTTCTTT
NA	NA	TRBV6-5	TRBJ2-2	CASSYGTQGTGELSF	TGTGCCAGCAGTTACGGGACTCAGGGAACCGGGGAGCTGTCTTTT
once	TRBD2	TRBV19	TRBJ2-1	CASNRGGPYNEQFF	TGTGCCAGTAACCGGGGGGGCCCCTACAATGAGCAGTTCTTC
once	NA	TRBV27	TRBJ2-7	CASSLSVGQATYEQYF	TGTGCCAGCAGTTTATCAGTTGGGCAGGCCACCTACGAGCAGTACTTC
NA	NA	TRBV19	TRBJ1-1	CASSEQVTEAFF	TGTGCCAGTAGTGAGCAGGTCACTGAAGCTTTCTTT
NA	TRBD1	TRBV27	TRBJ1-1	CASTLYGTGGRLDNTEAFF	TGTGCCAGCACTCTTTACGGTACAGGGGGCCGCTTGGATAACACTGAAGCTTTCTTT
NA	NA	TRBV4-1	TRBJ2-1	CASSHTGQKDYNEQFF	TGCGCCAGCAGCCATACCGGACAGAAAGACTACAATGAGCAGTTCTTC
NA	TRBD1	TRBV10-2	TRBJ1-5	CASRYRDRHDQPQHF	TGCGCCAGCAGGTACCGGGACAGACATGATCAGCCCCAGCATTTT
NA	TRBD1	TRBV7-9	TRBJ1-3	CASSSTRTGTGNTIYF	TGTGCCAGCAGCTCGACTAGGACAGGGACGGGAAACACCATATATTTT
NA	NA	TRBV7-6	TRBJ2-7	CASSLDQDSYEQYF	TGTGCCAGCAGCTTAGATCAGGATTCCTACGAGCAGTACTTC
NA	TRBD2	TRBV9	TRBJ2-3	CASSVAGLAGGRDTQYF	TGTGCCAGCAGCGTAGCCGGACTAGCGGGGGGGCGTGATACGCAGTATTTT
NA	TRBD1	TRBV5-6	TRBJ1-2	CASSLTGGRRGYTF	TGTGCCAGCAGCTTAACAGGGGGGCGCAGAGGCTACACCTTC
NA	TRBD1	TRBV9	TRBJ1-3	CASSEQGNTIYF	TGTGCCAGCAGCGAACAGGGGAACACCATATATTTT
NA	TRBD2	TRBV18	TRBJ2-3	CASSPPGLAVDTQYF	TGTGCCAGCTCACCTCCAGGACTAGCGGTCGATACGCAGTATTTT
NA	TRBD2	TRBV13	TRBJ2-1	CASSPSSGSSYNEQFF	TGTGCCAGCAGCCCCTCGAGCGGGAGCTCCTACAATGAGCAGTTCTTC
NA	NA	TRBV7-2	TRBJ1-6	CASSLGASNSPLHF	TGTGCCAGCAGCTTAGGGGCCAGTAATTCACCCCTCCACTTT
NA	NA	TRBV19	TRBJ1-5	CASSLAPGGNQPQHF	TGTGCCAGTAGTTTAGCCCCCGGGGGAAATCAGCCCCAGCATTTT
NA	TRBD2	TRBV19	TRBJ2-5	CASSPLGAGVGETQYF	TGTGCCAGTAGTCCCTTAGGGGCGGGGGTTGGAGAGACCCAGTACTTC
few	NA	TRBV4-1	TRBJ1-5	CASSPSRAGQPQHF	TGCGCCAGCAGCCCGTCCCGGGCGGGTCAGCCCCAGCATTTT
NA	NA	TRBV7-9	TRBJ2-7	CASATAVNLRGQYF	TGTGCCAGCGCCACGGCAGTGAATCTACGAGGGCAGTACTTC
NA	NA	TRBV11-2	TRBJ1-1	CASSPGLNTEAFF	TGTGCCAGCAGCCCGGGGTTGAACACTGAAGCTTTCTTT
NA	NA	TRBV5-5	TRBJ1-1	CASNPQGRTEAFF	TGTGCCAGCAACCCACAGGGTCGCACTGAAGCTTTCTTT
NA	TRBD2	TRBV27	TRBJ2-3	CASGPGLAGGDTQYF	TGTGCCAGCGGGCCGGGACTAGCGGGGGGAGATACGCAGTATTTT
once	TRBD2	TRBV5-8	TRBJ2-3	CASSLGGGAADTQYF	TGTGCCAGCAGCTTGGGCGGGGGGGCCGCAGATACGCAGTATTTT
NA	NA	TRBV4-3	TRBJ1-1	CASSQDLEQAEAFF	TGCGCCAGCAGCCAAGATCTAGAACAGGCTGAAGCTTTCTTT
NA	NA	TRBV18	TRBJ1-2	CASSPAGGGYTF	TGTGCCAGCTCACCAGCAGGAGGCGGCTACACCTTC
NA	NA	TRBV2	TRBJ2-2	CASSVTVNTGELFF	TGTGCCAGCAGTGTCACAGTGAACACCGGGGAGCTGTTTTTT
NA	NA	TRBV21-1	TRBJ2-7	CASSKSQGGYEQYF	TGTGCCAGCAGCAAATCCCAGGGGGGTTACGAGCAGTACTTC
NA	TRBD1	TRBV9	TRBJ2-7	CASSGQGAYEQYF	TGTGCCAGCAGCGGACAGGGGGCGTACGAGCAGTACTTC